The 24 T cell receptor beta chains reported below all come from one sample, sequenced in a study of a mutant IDH1 vaccine in newly diagnosed glioma. Time point described: week 35, safety follow-up. A 20-mer mutant IDH1 peptide at 300 ug was injected subcutaneously with topical imiquimod. These TCRs are of unknown antigen specificity. Sequencing used immunoSEQ multiplex PCR; TCRdb keeps in-frame clones, though not all of them. The sample records tens of thousands of clones, roughly 79% being singletons. Sample: PBMCs, taken from a glioma patient whose treatment included an IDH1 peptide vaccine. These TCRs come from a middle-aged woman with glioma. Some clones in this sample may be carry-over from other donors' samples.

The rearrangement links TRBV4-1 to TRBJ1-6, with 9 bases aligning to TRBD1. The junction had 5 bases not matched to a gene; V was cut back by 3 bases and J by 8 bases. This CDR3 is built from 15 residues. Germline V gene data show CDR1 as MGHRA and CDR2 as YSYEKL. The CDR3 DNA reads TGCGCCAGCAGCCATCTCCGGGACAGGGATTCACCCCTCCACTTT. Translating it yields CASSHLRDRDSPLHF.

This chain joins TRBV9 and TRBJ2-2; D call uncertain. The V and J ends lost 0 bases and 1 base respectively, with 10 bases between them. Per germline, CDR1 SGDLS and CDR2 YYNGEE. The CDR3 contains 16 residues. The CDR3 is CASSVGRVQNTGELFF. As DNA, the CDR3 is TGTGCCAGCAGCGTAGGCCGGGTTCAGAACACCGGGGAGCTGTTTTTT.

J is TRBJ1-2 and V is TRBV18; no clear D gene. This CDR3 has 12 residues. The V gene lost 3 bases and the J gene lost 7 bases, with 9 bases spanning the gap. The germline CDR1 and CDR2 sequences are KGHSH and LQKENI. In DNA form, the CDR3 reads TGTGCCAGCTCACCGCCAATCGCTGGCTACACCTTC. This codes for CASSPPIAGYTF. Filled out from reference TRBV18 and TRBJ1-2, the complete variable domain reads NAGVMQNPRHLVRRRGQEARLRCSPMKGHSHVYWYRQLPEEGLKFMVYLQKENIIDESGMPKERFSAEFPKEGPSILRIQQVVRGDSAAYFCASSPPIAGYTFGSGTRLTVV.

Only a few counts were recorded for this clone. The chain is built from TRBV19 and TRBJ1-1; D unresolved. The V gene lost 6 bases and the J gene lost 7 bases, with 12 bases spanning the gap. CDR1 and CDR2 from the germline V gene are LNHDA and SQIVND (reference sequence). The CDR3 loop spans 12 amino acids. The CDR3 DNA reads TGTGCCAGTAGACCACTAGGCCGTGAAGCTTTCTTT. Encoded protein: CASRPLGREAFF.

The CDR3 nucleotides are TGTGCCAGCAGTTACTCCCTTGGATTCGGCGGAAACACCATATATTTT. Its protein is CASSYSLGFGGNTIYF. V and J are TRBV6-5 and TRBJ1-3; D not resolved. The CDR3 covers 16 residues. Trimming took off 0 bases at V and 4 bases at J, with 13 bases between the two ends. From germline, CDR1 is MNHEY and CDR2 SVGAGI.

This clone has only a few counts. In DNA, the CDR3 is TGCGCCACCGGGCCGGGACTCCGAAACACCATATATTTT. As protein: CATGPGLRNTIYF. The rearrangement links TRBV10-2 to TRBJ1-3, with a tentative D call TRBD1 (5 bases). Germline V lookup: CDR1 WSHSY, CDR2 SAAADI. This CDR3 is built from 13 residues. The germline V and J ends were trimmed by 10 bases and 5 bases, with 15 bases remaining between them.

This chain connects TRBV28 to TRBJ1-2; D remains unclear. Germline CDR1 MDHEN, CDR2 SYDVKM. V lost 4 bases and J lost 4, with 7 bases in between. The length of the CDR3 is 12 residues. As DNA, the CDR3 is TGTGCCAGCAGTTCTAACCCCTATGGCTACACCTTC. As protein: CASSSNPYGYTF.

V gene TRBV6-5 combines with J gene TRBJ2-7; 9 bases align to TRBD2. V lost 0 bases to trimming and J lost 7 bases; unmatched junction nucleotides: 7. Germline CDR1 and CDR2: MNHEY and SVGAGI. CDR3 length: 15 residues. The CDR3 nucleotides are TGTGCCAGCAGTTACTCCCCTAGCGGGACGGGTGAGCAGTACTTC. Translated: CASSYSPSGTGEQYF.

The gene calls are TRBV5-4 and TRBJ2-2; D perhaps matches TRBD2 (6 bases). The CDR3 contains 15 residues. Trimming took 0 bases from V and 5 from J, leaving 11 bases between them. In germline, CDR1 is SGHNT, CDR2 YYREEE (reference sequence). In nucleotides, the CDR3 is TGTGCCAGCAGCTTGGTACTAGCAGGGACCGGGGAGCTGTTTTTT. Translation gives CASSLVLAGTGELFF.

This chain joins TRBV29-1 and TRBJ2-3; 9 bases map to TRBD1. The CDR3 covers 12 residues. Germline V lookup: CDR1 SQVTM, CDR2 ANQGSEA. V dropped 6 bases and J dropped 6; count of bases not matched to a gene: 4. The CDR3 DNA reads as TGCAGCGTCCCCGGGACAGGGGATACGCAGTATTTT. Translated: CSVPGTGDTQYF.

The gene calls are TRBV18 and TRBJ2-2; no reliable D call. The CDR3 is 15 residues long. CDR1 KGHSH and CDR2 LQKENI come from the germline V gene. V lost 2 bases, J lost 6 bases, and 13 bases lay in between. The CDR3 coding sequence is TGTGCCAGCTCACCAGTCCCAAAAGGAGCCGGGGAGCTGTTTTTT. The encoded protein is CASSPVPKGAGELFF.

The CDR3 region has the DNA TGTGCCAGCACCTCTCCGAGCTCTGGAAACACCATATATTTT. The encoded protein is CASTSPSSGNTIYF. The chain has TRBV6-5 and TRBJ1-3, with D uncertain. Trimming left V 7 bases short and J 0 bases short, with 10 bases between. Germline assignment: CDR1 MNHEY and CDR2 SVGAGI. CDR3 size: 14 residues.

The sample holds one count of this clone. This rearrangement joins TRBV4-1 to TRBJ2-1; 11 bases align to TRBD2. Looked up from germline, CDR1 is MGHRA and CDR2 is YSYEKL. Germline trimming cut 1 base from V and 6 bases from J; bases unmatched to any gene: 8. This CDR3 has 17 residues. CDR3 coding DNA: TGCGCCAGCAGCCAAGTCCCACTAGCGGGAGCGGGCAATGAGCAGTTCTTC. It translates to CASSQVPLAGAGNEQFF.

The chain recombines TRBV7-2 with TRBJ2-3; 9 bases are a match to TRBD2. CDR3 length: 16 amino acids. Germline V lookup: CDR1 SGHTA, CDR2 FQGNSA. Trimming took 5 bases from V and 2 from J; bases not matched to a gene: 8. The CDR3 loop is CASSQWASGNTDTQYF. The CDR3 nucleotides read TGTGCCAGCAGCCAATGGGCTAGCGGGAACACAGATACGCAGTATTTT. Full variable domain (missing parts from reference TRBV7-2 and TRBJ2-3): GAGVSQSPSNKVTEKGKDVELRCDPISGHTALYWYRQSLGQGLEFLIYFQGNSAPDKSGLPSDRFSAERTGGSVSTLTIQRTQQEDSAVYLCASSQWASGNTDTQYFGPGTRLTVL.

The V call is TRBV5-1, the J call TRBJ1-4; unclear D gene. The CDR3 runs to 16 residues. CDR1 is SGHRS, CDR2 YFSETQ, per germline. The V end was cut by 0 bases, the J end by 6 bases, with 15 bases between. CDR3 loop: CASSLAESAADEKLFF. CDR3 in DNA: TGCGCCAGCAGCTTGGCCGAGTCGGCCGCCGATGAAAAACTGTTTTTT. Based on the CDR3 plus reference TRBV5-1 and TRBJ1-4, the full variable domain is KAGVTQTPRYLIKTRGQQVTLSCSPISGHRSVSWYQQTPGQGLQFLFEYFSETQRNKGNFPGRFSGRQFSNSRSEMNVSTLELGDSALYLCASSLAESAADEKLFFGSGTQLSVL.

V usage is TRBV5-1 and J usage is TRBJ1-5, with 9 bases aligning to TRBD1. The J segment lost 5 bases and the V segment lost 0 bases, leaving 6 bases of the junction unmatched. Germline V lookup: CDR1 SGHRS, CDR2 YFSETQ. The CDR3 extends over 16 amino acids. In nucleotides, the CDR3 is TGCGCCAGCAGCTTGGCCGGGGACAGGGTGTATCAGCCCCAGCATTTT. Translating it yields CASSLAGDRVYQPQHF.

This chain links TRBV27 with TRBJ1-1; D gene ambiguous. CDR3 size: 13 residues. The germline gives CDR1 MNHEY, CDR2 SMNVEV (reference sequence). Trimming cost V 6 bases and J 7 bases, with 15 bases left between them. This CDR3 is CASSLYPGHEAFF. CDR3 coding DNA: TGTGCCAGCAGCCTTTACCCTGGGCATGAAGCTTTCTTT.

This chain uses TRBV5-4 with TRBJ2-1; TRBD1 matches at 7 bases. The V segment lost 5 bases and the J segment 5 bases; nucleotides outside the gene matches: 13. This CDR3 contains 16 residues. Per the germline V gene, CDR1 is SGHNT and CDR2 is YYREEE (reference sequence). The CDR3 DNA follows: TGTGCCAGCAGTCATGCGGGTCGGACAGGAGACAATGAGCAGTTCTTC. Protein: CASSHAGRTGDNEQFF.

The chain carries TRBV5-4 and TRBJ2-7; D gene ambiguous. In germline, CDR1 is SGHNT, CDR2 YYREEE (reference sequence). V shed 3 bases and J shed 3 bases, with 13 bases lying between them. The CDR3 totals 14 residues. CDR3 residues: CASSSVDPSYEQYF. The CDR3 DNA is TGTGCCAGCAGCTCGGTAGACCCCAGCTACGAGCAGTACTTC.

This clone appeared once. The rearrangement uses TRBV7-9 and TRBJ2-5; D call uncertain. Germline V gives CDR1 SEHNR, CDR2 FQNEAQ (reference sequence). The CDR3 is made up of 12 amino acids. V dropped 6 bases and J dropped 1 base, with 6 bases sitting between them. CDR3 bases: TGTGCCAGCAGGTCGATCCAAGAGACCCAGTACTTC. The encoded protein is CASRSIQETQYF.

The rearrangement joins TRBV4-3 to TRBJ1-4; D uncertain. Germline V gene data show CDR1 as LGHNA and CDR2 as YSLEER. The CDR3 extends over 14 amino acids. V shed 0 bases and J shed 6 bases, with 8 bases lying between them. The CDR3 spells CASSQESRDEKLFF. In nucleotides, the CDR3 is TGCGCCAGCAGCCAAGAATCGAGGGATGAAAAACTGTTTTTT.

The V gene is TRBV9, the J gene TRBJ2-1, with 9 bases identical to TRBD1. This CDR3 spans 15 amino acids. The V and J ends lost 0 bases and 8 bases, in that order; junction bases with no gene match: 6. Germline lookup yields CDR1 SGDLS and CDR2 YYNGEE. In DNA form, the CDR3 reads TGTGCCAGCAGCGTAGGGGAACGACAGGGGGATGAGCAGTTCTTC. Protein: CASSVGERQGDEQFF.

The J gene is TRBJ1-1, the V gene TRBV13, with a weak D call TRBD1 (6 bases). The CDR3 extends over 14 amino acids. Germline loops: CDR1 PRHDT, CDR2 FYEKMQ (reference sequence). Trimming removed 6 bases from V and 1 base from J, with 12 bases in between. This CDR3 is CASRPTGPNTEAFF. Here the CDR3 DNA reads TGTGCCAGCAGGCCGACAGGACCGAACACTGAAGCTTTCTTT.

The CDR3 DNA follows: TGCGCCAGCAGCGGTGGTGGAGGGGGCGCGCCCACTCGATCTGGGGCCAACGTCCTGACTTTC. Protein product: CASSGGGGGAPTRSGANVLTF. The chain is built from TRBV5-1 and TRBJ2-6; tentative D call: TRBD1 (7 bases). This CDR3 comprises 21 residues. V was pared by 4 bases and J by 1 base, with 27 bases between. The germline CDR1 and CDR2 sequences are SGHRS and YFSETQ.